This TCR beta chain was sequenced in a study of read filtering for tumor transcriptome and immune sequencing. Study context: IR-seq gave about 4.05 to 11 million TCR reads per sample; RNA-seq gave about 80 to 1273. General study findings and limits: Without single-read clonotypes, shared clonotype proportions correlated more between IR-seq and RNA-seq. Even smaller IR-seq throughput identified most shared clonotypes. In IR-seq, single-read clonotypes were roughly 80% of clonotypes but around 3.2% of reads.

As concerns this clonotype: Its antigen remains unknown. This may be a read error: a much more frequent sequence differs by one nucleotide.

Germline V CDR1 and CDR2: SNHLY, FYNNEI. The CDR3 runs to 16 residues. The library was built from around 380 ng RNA with molecular barcoded adaptors for alpha/delta and beta/gamma chains. One entry per CDR3 protein, called by TCRdb with MiXCR from the reads. The table lists tens of thousands of distinct CDR3 sequences, about 22% of them singletons, with 11% in the top ten. This receptor was identified in a donor at least 40 years old with multiple myeloma. The sequenced material came from a population of CD138-negative cells sorted from bone marrow. J is TRBJ2-1 and V is TRBV2; 9 bases align to TRBD2. As DNA, the CDR3 is TGTGCCAGCAGCTCTAGCGGGGCCAGCTCCTACAAGGAGCAGTTCTTC. Protein: CASSSSGASSYKEQFF.